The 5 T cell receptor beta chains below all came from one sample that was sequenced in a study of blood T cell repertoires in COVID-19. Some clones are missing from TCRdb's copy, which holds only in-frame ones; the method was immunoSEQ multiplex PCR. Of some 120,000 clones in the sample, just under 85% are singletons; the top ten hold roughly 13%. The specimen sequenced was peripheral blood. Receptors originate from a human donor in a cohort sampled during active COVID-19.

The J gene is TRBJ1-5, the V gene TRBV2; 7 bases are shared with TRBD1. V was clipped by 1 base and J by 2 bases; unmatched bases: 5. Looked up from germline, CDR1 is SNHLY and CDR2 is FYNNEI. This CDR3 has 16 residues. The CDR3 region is CASSEGQGSGNQPQHF. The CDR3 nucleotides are TGTGCCAGCAGTGAAGGACAGGGATCCGGCAATCAGCCCCAGCATTTT.

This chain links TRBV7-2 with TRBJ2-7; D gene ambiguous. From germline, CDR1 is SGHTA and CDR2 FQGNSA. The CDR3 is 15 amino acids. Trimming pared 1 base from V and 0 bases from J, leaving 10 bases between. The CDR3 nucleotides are TGTGCCAGCAGCTTAGTTGCGGCTAGCTCCTACGAGCAGTACTTC. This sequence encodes CASSLVAASSYEQYF.

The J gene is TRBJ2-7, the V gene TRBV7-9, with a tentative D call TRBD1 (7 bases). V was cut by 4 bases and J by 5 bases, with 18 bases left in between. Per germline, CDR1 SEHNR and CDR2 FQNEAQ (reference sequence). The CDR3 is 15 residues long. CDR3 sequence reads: CASSSPPRGVDEQYF. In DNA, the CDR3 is TGTGCCAGCAGCTCACCCCCCAGGGGGGTCGACGAGCAGTACTTC.

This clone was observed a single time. CDR3 region: CASSEANWSPGDTQYF. The CDR3 nucleotides read TGTGCCAGCAGTGAAGCGAACTGGAGCCCCGGAGATACGCAGTATTTT. The gene calls are TRBV6-1 and TRBJ2-3; no definite D call. Germline CDR1 and CDR2: MNHNS and SASEGT. CDR3 size: 16 residues. V shed 0 bases and J shed 5 bases, with 15 bases lying between them.

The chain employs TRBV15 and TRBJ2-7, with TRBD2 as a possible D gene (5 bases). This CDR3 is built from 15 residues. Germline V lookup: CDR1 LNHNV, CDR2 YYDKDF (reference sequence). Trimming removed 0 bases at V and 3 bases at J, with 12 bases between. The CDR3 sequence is CATSRDKDWNYEQYF. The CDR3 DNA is TGTGCCACCAGCAGAGATAAGGACTGGAACTACGAGCAGTACTTC.